This T cell receptor beta chain was identified during a study of T cells expressing NK-cell markers. Notes on the study in general: HCMV specificity was not established for the expanded NKG2C+ T cell clones. The contribution of dominant NKG2C+ clonotypes to CD8+ T cells in roughly 6 donors was roughly 1.0-7.5%. A handful of donors showed these clonotypes also leading the CD3+CD56-NKG2C+ fraction.

5'RACE template switching with UMIs generated TCR beta cDNA. TCRdb re-called the 5' RACE reads and gives one entry per CDR3 protein, without DNA. The sample's table shows roughly 430,000 distinct CDR3 sequences. On this clonotype itself: Its antigen is unknown.

CDR1 is SEHNR, CDR2 FQNEAQ, per germline (reference sequence). The CDR3 contains 13 residues. The chain is built from TRBV7-9 and TRBJ2-7; TCRdb picks TRBD2, but there is no DNA to check that call. This TCR derives from a woman aged 18 to 75 in good health. Sequenced sample: blood T cells: a sorted CD56 or NKG2C T cell subset, CD4+ or CD8+ T cells, or bulk PBMC T cells (not recorded which). CDR3 in amino acids: CASSLGRVYEQYF.